This TCR beta chain was found in a study of shared clonotypes between healthy human individuals. Notes on the study in general: Memory subsets generally showed lower estimated richness than naive subsets. In the sorted subsets, rarefaction showed sequencing was incomplete despite large depth.

About this clone: The antigen is undetermined.

The CDR3 sequence is 16 residues long. The ends were cut back, 5 bases at V and 8 bases at J, with 24 bases in the middle. CDR1 is SGHAT, CDR2 FQNNGV, per germline. Using immunoSEQ multiplex PCR, the repertoire was profiled, and TCRdb retains in-frame clones only, with some absent. Among some 2.1 million clones listed, around 95% were seen once. The sequenced sample was naive CD4+ T cells sorted from blood. The subset denotes: CD45RA+ positively selected. The receptor was derived from a man aged 18 to 29 in good health. The V call is TRBV11-2, the J call TRBJ1-1; D might be TRBD1 (6 bases). CDR3 coding DNA: TGTGCCAGCAGCCAAGATACGGGCAGTTGGGGGGCAGAAGCTTTCTTT. It is translated as CASSQDTGSWGAEAFF.